This passage covers 27 T cell receptor beta chains from one sample sequenced in a study of CD8 T cells in ankylosing spondylitis. The study, taken as a whole, reports: Eight or nine highly homologous variants made up a TCR beta motif that seemed to typify ankylosing spondylitis blood.

TCRdb used MiXCR to reprocess the 5' RACE reads, holding one entry per CDR3 protein. The sample lists around 490,000 distinct CDR3 sequences, about 5.2% occurring once. Their recognized antigens are unknown. The source material was blood, either unsorted or a sorted T cell fraction (not recorded which). Receptors were obtained from a male donor with ankylosing spondylitis.

Many counts were recorded for this clonotype. This chain joins TRBV6-5 and TRBJ2-6; D gene ambiguous. Germline CDR1 is MNHEY and CDR2 is SVGAGI. The CDR3 totals 17 residues. V lost 3 bases to trimming and J lost 0 bases, with 12 bases between them. In nucleotides, the CDR3 is TGTGCCAGCAGTTATACAGATTTAAGCTCTGGGGCCAACGTCCTGACTTTC. Encoded protein: CASSYTDLSSGANVLTF.

At least ten counts were recorded for this clonotype. V usage is TRBV4-2 and J usage is TRBJ2-7; D ambiguous. Per the germline V gene, CDR1 is LGHNA and CDR2 is YNFKEQ. There are 14 residues in the CDR3. The V end was cut by 0 bases, the J end by 3 bases, with 9 bases between. The CDR3: CASSQDLTIYEQYF. In DNA form, the CDR3 reads TGTGCCAGCAGCCAAGATCTGACAATCTACGAGCAGTACTTC.

Comments on this clonotype: A junction boundary mismatches the germline segment, possibly from a read error. The rearrangement links TRBV20-1 to TRBJ2-1; 12 nucleotides line up with TRBD2. CDR1 DFQATT and CDR2 SNEGSKA come from the germline V gene (reference sequence). The CDR3 extends over 16 amino acids. This CDR3 is CCAGRMTSGRASEQFF. CDR3 DNA: TGCTGTGCTGGCCGGATGACTAGCGGGAGAGCCAGTGAGCAGTTCTTC.

Ten or more counts support this clonotype. J is TRBJ2-2 and V is TRBV5-6; D gene uncertain. Trimming stripped 4 bases from V and 7 bases from J, with 14 bases between. This CDR3 contains 14 residues. Germline V gives CDR1 SGHDT, CDR2 YYEEEE. CDR3 DNA: TGTGCCAGCAGCCGTTTAGGTGGGCTCGGGGAGCTGTTTTTT. Its protein product is CASSRLGGLGELFF. Full variable domain (remainder filled in from reference TRBV5-6 and TRBJ2-2): DAGVTQSPTHLIKTRGQQVTLRCSPKSGHDTVSWYQQALGQGPQFIFQYYEEEERQRGNFPDRFSGHQFPNYSSELNVNALLLGDSALYLCASSRLGGLGELFFGEGSRLTVL.

This clonotype was recorded at least ten times. The V and J genes are TRBV5-6 and TRBJ1-2; D is ambiguous. CDR3 length: 11 amino acids. The V and J ends lost 1 base and 7 bases respectively, with 5 bases between them. Per the germline V gene, CDR1 is SGHDT and CDR2 is YYEEEE. This CDR3 reads CASSLMAGYTF. DNA of the CDR3: TGTGCCAGCAGCTTGATGGCTGGCTACACCTTC.

This clonotype was picked up many times. This chain joins TRBV7-9 and TRBJ2-6, with unresolved D. The CDR3 covers 13 residues. Trimming removed 11 bases at V and 0 bases at J, with 8 bases between. Per the germline V gene, CDR1 is SEHNR and CDR2 is FQNEAQ (reference sequence). CDR3 DNA: TGTGCCGGGGATATCTCTGGGGCCAACGTCCTGACTTTC. Translating it yields CAGDISGANVLTF.

This clonotype was seen repeatedly, ten times or more. The V gene is TRBV4-3, the J gene TRBJ2-2; perhaps TRBD1 as D (5 bases). Germline V lookup: CDR1 LGHNA, CDR2 YSLEER. The ends were cut back, 0 bases at V and 0 bases at J, with 8 bases in the middle. The CDR3 sequence is 16 residues long. CDR3 sequence reads: CASSQDRATNTGELFF. CDR3 coding DNA: TGCGCCAGCAGCCAAGACAGGGCCACGAACACCGGGGAGCTGTTTTTT.

This clonotype was recorded at least ten times. The rearrangement uses TRBV11-2 and TRBJ2-5; TRBD2 might be the D (5 bases). Trimming took off 5 bases at V and 2 bases at J, with 15 bases between the two ends. The CDR3 is made up of 15 amino acids. In germline, CDR1 is SGHAT, CDR2 FQNNGV. CDR3 nucleotide sequence: TGTGCCAGCAGCCCCTCGGGGAGAGGGCAAGAGACCCAGTACTTC. Translating gives CASSPSGRGQETQYF.

This clonotype occurred many times. The chain has TRBV29-1 and TRBJ2-7; 8 nucleotides align to TRBD1. The V gene end was trimmed by 2 bases and the J gene end by 5 bases; junction bases not matched to a gene: 5. This CDR3 spans 13 amino acids. Germline CDR1 is SQVTM and CDR2 is ANQGSEA. The CDR3 DNA sequence: TGCAGCGTTGAAAGGACAGGGTTCAACGAGCAGTACTTC. It codes for CSVERTGFNEQYF.

This clonotype has a count of ten or more. V and J are TRBV7-2 and TRBJ2-1; 9 bases are a match to TRBD2. The CDR3 has 16 amino acids. CDR1 SGHTA and CDR2 FQGNSA come from the germline V gene. Trimming cost V 4 bases and J 10 bases; bases outside gene matches: 14. CDR3 sequence (DNA): TGTGCCAGCAGCTCCTCCGGGACTAGCCTCCAAAAGGAGCAGTTCTTC. Its protein is CASSSSGTSLQKEQFF.

In its sample, this clonotype was seen many times. The chain links TRBV20-1 to TRBJ1-4; D is uncertain. CDR1 and CDR2 (germline): DFQATT, SNEGSKA (reference sequence). Trimming stripped 5 bases from V and 8 bases from J, with 18 bases between. The CDR3 consists of 14 residues. In DNA, the CDR3 is TGCAGTGCTTCACCAGGTTCAGGTGAAGAAAAACTGTTTTTT. It encodes CSASPGSGEEKLFF.

The table lists this clonotype with many counts. The rearrangement joins TRBV5-1 to TRBJ1-4, with TRBD1 identical over 11 bases. The J segment lost 10 bases and the V segment lost 0 bases, leaving 2 bases of the junction unmatched. From germline, CDR1 is SGHRS and CDR2 YFSETQ. The length of the CDR3 is 14 residues. CDR3 sequence (DNA): TGCGCCAGCAGCTTGGGGACAGGGGGCGCAAAACTGTTTTTT. Protein product: CASSLGTGGAKLFF.

Concerning this clonotype itself: With a much larger clone just one base away, this may be a read error. The V and J genes are TRBV5-1 and TRBJ2-1, with 12 bases identical to TRBD2. The J call could be wrong; TRBJ2-7 is a better fit for the DNA end. The CDR3 runs 16 residues. The germline gives CDR1 SGHRS, CDR2 YFSETQ. The CDR3 spells CASSSRLAGEGNEQYF. CDR3 bases: TGCGCCAGCAGTTCGAGACTAGCGGGAGAAGGCAATGAGCAGTACTTC.

The V gene is TRBV11-3, the J gene TRBJ2-2; tentative D call: TRBD2 (5 bases). Trimming took off 1 base at V and 7 bases at J, with 10 bases between the two ends. The germline V gene has CDR1 SGHNT and CDR2 YENEEA. CDR3 length equals 14 residues. The CDR3 DNA is TGTGCCAGCAGCTTAGTGACCGGGGTCGGGGAGCTGTTTTTT. The encoded protein is CASSLVTGVGELFF.

The table lists this clonotype with many counts. The V gene is TRBV4-3, the J gene TRBJ2-1; no definite D call. Trimming cost V 5 bases and J 0 bases, with 17 bases left between them. Germline loops: CDR1 LGHNA, CDR2 YSLEER. This CDR3 region has 17 residues. In nucleotides, the CDR3 is TGCGCCAGCAGCAACCACCCGACTGGAACCTCCTACAATGAGCAGTTCTTC. Translating gives CASSNHPTGTSYNEQFF.

This clonotype was found many times. This rearrangement joins TRBV7-9 to TRBJ2-1; D remains ambiguous. This CDR3 is 13 amino acids long. Per the germline V gene, CDR1 is SEHNR and CDR2 is FQNEAQ (reference sequence). V lost 7 bases to trimming and J lost 8 bases, with 15 bases between them. For the CDR3, the DNA is TGTGCCAGCAACCTTCTACACGGAGATGAGCAGTTCTTC. Translation gives CASNLLHGDEQFF.

This clonotype has a count of ten or more. The chain is built from TRBV6-2 or TRBV6-3 and TRBJ1-5; TRBD1 matches at 10 bases. The J segment lost 0 bases and the V segment lost 10 bases, leaving 6 bases of the junction unmatched. The CDR3 is 15 amino acids. Germline V gene sequence: CDR1 MNHEY, CDR2 SVGEGT. This CDR3 is CATDRGYYSNQPQHF. CDR3 DNA sequence: TGTGCCACGGACAGGGGGTACTATAGCAATCAGCCCCAGCATTTT.

The chain has TRBV12-3 or TRBV12-4 and TRBJ2-6; D is unresolved. The V and J ends lost 5 bases and 0 bases respectively, with 17 bases between them. The CDR3 covers 18 residues. The CDR3 protein is CASSNRIARTSGANVLTF. CDR3 in DNA: TGTGCCAGCAGTAACCGGATAGCCAGGACCTCTGGGGCCAACGTCCTGACTTTC.

This clonotype came up a few times. The CDR3 protein is CASSSLDRAGGYTF. For the CDR3, the DNA is TGTGCCAGCAGTTCCCTGGACAGGGCGGGCGGCTACACCTTC. The rearrangement uses TRBV6-2 or TRBV6-3 and TRBJ1-2, with 8 bases matching TRBD1. Germline V gives CDR1 MNHEY, CDR2 SVGEGT. This CDR3 has 14 residues. J gave up 8 bases and V 4 bases, and 9 bases lay outside the gene matches.

This clonotype was seen ten or more times. The J gene is TRBJ1-1, the V gene TRBV7-2; perhaps TRBD1 as D (5 bases). V was trimmed by 0 bases and J by 8 bases, leaving 13 bases between them. Germline values: CDR1 SGHTA, CDR2 FQGNSA. The CDR3 is made up of 14 amino acids. The CDR3: CASSLAGTSLEAFF. The DNA of the CDR3 is TGTGCCAGCAGCTTAGCAGGGACCTCTTTAGAAGCTTTCTTT. The complete variable domain, with remaining parts taken from reference TRBV7-2 and TRBJ1-1, reads GAGVSQSPSNKVTEKGKDVELRCDPISGHTALYWYRQSLGQGLEFLIYFQGNSAPDKSGLPSDRFSAERTGGSVSTLTIQRTQQEDSAVYLCASSLAGTSLEAFFGQGTRLTVV.

This clonotype was seen many times. This chain links TRBV5-6 with TRBJ1-5; D call uncertain. The germline V gene encodes CDR1 SGHDT and CDR2 YYEEEE. This CDR3 contains 12 residues. V gave up 3 bases and J gave up 9 bases, with 10 bases separating them. The CDR3, as DNA: TGTGCCAGCAGCTCTAGAGGAGGGCCCCAGCATTTT. It specifies CASSSRGGPQHF.

This clonotype was counted ten times or more. The J gene is TRBJ2-2, the V gene TRBV7-2; TRBD2 aligns across 9 bases. CDR3 size: 16 residues. Germline CDR1 and CDR2: SGHTA and FQGNSA. The J segment lost 5 bases and the V segment lost 3 bases, leaving 7 bases of the junction unmatched. The CDR3: CASSFLAGARTGELFF. The CDR3, as DNA: TGTGCCAGCAGCTTCTTAGCGGGAGCTCGGACCGGGGAGCTGTTTTTT.

This clonotype was seen many times. The chain couples TRBV20-1 to TRBJ2-1; 8 nucleotides line up with TRBD2. Germline V gene sequence: CDR1 DFQATT, CDR2 SNEGSKA (reference sequence). The junction had 15 bases not matched to a gene; V was cut back by 5 bases and J by 9 bases. This CDR3 has 15 amino acids. The CDR3 DNA reads TGCAGTGCTGCCACTAGCGGTCCTACGGGTGGTGAGCAGTTCTTC. Translated, it gives CSAATSGPTGGEQFF.

This clonotype has ten or more counts. The chain joins TRBV7-2 to TRBJ2-3; D possibly corresponds to TRBD2 (6 bases). Per germline, CDR1 SGHTA and CDR2 FQGNSA. Trimming took off 0 bases at V and 0 bases at J, with 16 bases between the two ends. CDR3 length equals 18 residues. DNA of the CDR3: TGTGCCAGCAGCTTAGCGGGAGGACTGGGACCTAGCACAGATACGCAGTATTTT. This codes for CASSLAGGLGPSTDTQYF.

The sample holds a few counts of this clonotype. This chain uses TRBV27 with TRBJ1-2, with D perhaps TRBD1 (6 bases). Trimming took 5 bases from V and 4 from J, leaving 14 bases between them. The germline V gene encodes CDR1 MNHEY and CDR2 SMNVEV (reference sequence). CDR3 size: 14 residues. CDR3 bases: TGTGCCAGCAGTCATCCAGGGGACGGCTATGGCTACACCTTC. This gives the protein CASSHPGDGYGYTF.

This clonotype was picked up many times. The J gene is TRBJ2-2, the V gene TRBV12-3 or TRBV12-4, with a weak D call TRBD2 (5 bases). V was cut by 7 bases and J by 5 bases, with 14 bases left in between. CDR3 length: 14 residues. The CDR3 bases are TGTGCCAGCAACCCCTCCCGAGGGACCGGGGAGCTGTTTTTT. Amino acid sequence: CASNPSRGTGELFF.

This clonotype showed up just a few times. This rearrangement joins TRBV7-8 to TRBJ2-2; 8 bases map to TRBD2. Germline V CDR1 and CDR2: SGHVS, FQNEAQ. The CDR3 contains 17 residues. V dropped 4 bases and J dropped 7; count of bases not matched to a gene: 14. CDR3 nucleotides: TGTGCCAGCAGCTCCAGGCCCCTCAGCGGGAGTGGCGGGGAGCTGTTTTTT. Amino acids: CASSSRPLSGSGGELFF.